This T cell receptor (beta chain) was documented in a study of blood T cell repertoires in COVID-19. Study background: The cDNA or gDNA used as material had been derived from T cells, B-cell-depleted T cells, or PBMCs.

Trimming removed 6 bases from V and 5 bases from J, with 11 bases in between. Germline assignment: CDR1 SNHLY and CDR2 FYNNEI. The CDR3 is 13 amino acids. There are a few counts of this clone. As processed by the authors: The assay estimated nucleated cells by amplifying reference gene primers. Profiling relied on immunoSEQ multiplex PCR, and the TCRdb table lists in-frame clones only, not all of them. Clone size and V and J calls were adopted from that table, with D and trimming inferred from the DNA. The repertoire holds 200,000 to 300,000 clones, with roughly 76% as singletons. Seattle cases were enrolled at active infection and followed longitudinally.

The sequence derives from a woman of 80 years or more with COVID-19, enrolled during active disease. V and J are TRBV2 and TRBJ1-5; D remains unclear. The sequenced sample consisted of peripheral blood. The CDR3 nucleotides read TGTGCCAGCAGCCTACGACGGGATCAGCCCCAGCATTTT. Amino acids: CASSLRRDQPQHF.